This T cell receptor (beta chain) was retrieved from a study of response to subunit inactivated influenza vaccine. The table lists this clonotype with a few counts. Germline CDR1 is SQVTM and CDR2 is ANQGSEA. Trimming took off 8 bases at V and 1 base at J, with 11 bases between the two ends. The CDR3 loop spans 12 amino acids. TCRdb reprocessed the RT-PCR reads via MiXCR and lists one record per CDR3 protein. The data hold 500,000 to 600,000 distinct CDR3 sequences, with 10% to 12% observed a single time. This same sample was also taken into another study, of T cells expressing NK-cell markers. That paper adds: cDNA encoding TCR beta was synthesized via 5'RACE template switching incorporating UMIs. According to the study, TCR beta repertoires originated from sorted CD3+CD56+NKG2C+, CD3+CD56+NKG2C- and CD3+CD56-NKG2C+ T cells. Of eight sequenced donors, seven were HCMV-seropositive and one HCMV-seronegative. The same clonotypes also predominated in the CD3+CD56-NKG2C+ fraction of a few donors.

The chain links TRBV29-1 to TRBJ1-1; the D is unclear. The sample here was PBMCs from blood, taken on the day of vaccination. The source is a man aged 45 to 65 who received an inactivated influenza vaccine. The CDR3: CSFRTANTEAFF. The CDR3 DNA reads as TGCAGCTTCAGGACGGCGAACACTGAAGCTTTCTTT.